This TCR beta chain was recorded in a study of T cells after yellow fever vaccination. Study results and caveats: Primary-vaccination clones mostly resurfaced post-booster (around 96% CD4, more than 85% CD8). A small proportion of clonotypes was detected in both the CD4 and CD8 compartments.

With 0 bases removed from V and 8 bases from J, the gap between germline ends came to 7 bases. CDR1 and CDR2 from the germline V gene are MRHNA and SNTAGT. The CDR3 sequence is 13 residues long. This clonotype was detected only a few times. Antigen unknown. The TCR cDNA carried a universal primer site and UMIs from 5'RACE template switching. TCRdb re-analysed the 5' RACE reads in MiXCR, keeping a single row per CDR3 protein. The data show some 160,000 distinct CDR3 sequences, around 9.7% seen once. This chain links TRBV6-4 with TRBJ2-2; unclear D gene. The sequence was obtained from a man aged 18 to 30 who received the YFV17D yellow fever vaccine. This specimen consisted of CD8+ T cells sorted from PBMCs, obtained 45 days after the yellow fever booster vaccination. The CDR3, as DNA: TGTGCCAGCAGTGACTCCCCCGAGGGGGAGCTGTTTTTT. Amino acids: CASSDSPEGELFF.